Presented here are 27 T cell receptor beta chains from one specimen sequenced in a study of T cells expressing NK-cell markers. Reprocessing the 5' RACE reads, TCRdb reports a single entry for every CDR3 protein and omits DNA. The sample data list 550,000 to 600,000 distinct CDR3 sequences. The sample comprised blood T cells: a sorted CD56 or NKG2C T cell subset, CD4+ or CD8+ T cells, or bulk PBMC T cells (not recorded which). These receptors all stem from a man in his late teens or twenties in good health.

The genes are TRBV27 and TRBJ2-7; absent DNA, TCRdb's TRBD1 call cannot be checked. The CDR3 runs 14 residues. Germline lookup yields CDR1 MNHEY and CDR2 SMNVEV (reference sequence). CDR3 in amino acids: CASKVGQGWNEQYF.

The chain combines TRBV29-1 with TRBJ2-2; TCRdb designates TRBD2, a call that cannot be tested without DNA. The CDR3 runs to 15 residues. Germline V gene lookup returns CDR1 SQVTM and CDR2 ANQGSEA. The CDR3 spells CSVGGQREMAGELFF.

The gene calls are TRBV12-3 or TRBV12-4 and TRBJ2-7; the TRBD1 assignment by TCRdb is unverifiable without DNA. This CDR3 has 14 amino acids. CDR3 protein: CASKKGTGTYEQYF.

The chain carries TRBV20-1 and TRBJ2-5; the D call of TRBD2 rests on TCRdb alone, since no DNA is present to check it. In germline, CDR1 is DFQATT, CDR2 SNEGSKA (reference sequence). The CDR3 has 16 amino acids. CDR3 amino acids: CSARSPSGWTVETQYF.

The rearrangement uses TRBV12-3 or TRBV12-4 and TRBJ1-2. The CDR3 runs 15 residues. The CDR3 reads CASSFPSWAGYGYTF.

The V and J genes are TRBV4-1 and TRBJ2-3; TCRdb's assignment of TRBD1 cannot be checked, as there is no DNA. The CDR3 length is 15 residues. Germline V gene lookup returns CDR1 MGHRA and CDR2 YSYEKL. CDR3: CASSQEVSLGDTQYF.

The chain employs TRBV5-1 and TRBJ2-7. CDR3 length: 12 residues. Germline CDR1 is SGHRS and CDR2 is YFSETQ. The CDR3 region is CASSPETYEQYF.

The chain couples TRBV5-1 to TRBJ2-1; TCRdb's D call of TRBD1 is untestable without DNA. Germline CDR1 is SGHRS and CDR2 is YFSETQ. CDR3 length: 19 residues. The CDR3 reads CASSLDVFPGKSSYNEQFF.

The genes are TRBV12-5 and TRBJ1-1; TCRdb's D gene call, TRBD1, goes unchecked for lack of DNA. Per germline, CDR1 LGHNT and CDR2 FRNRAP. The CDR3 runs 15 residues. Here the CDR3 reads CASGLSSGLNTEAFF.

The genes are TRBV12-3 or TRBV12-4 and TRBJ1-1. The CDR3 length is 13 residues. CDR3 sequence reads: CASSLGRKVQAFF.

The chain couples TRBV14 to TRBJ2-5; checking the TCRdb D call of TRBD2 is not possible without DNA. From germline, CDR1 is SGHDN and CDR2 FVKESK. CDR3 length: 16 residues. The CDR3 loop reads CASSPAPGLAGETQYF.

The genes are TRBV12-3 or TRBV12-4 and TRBJ2-3; TCRdb calls TRBD1, which cannot be checked without DNA. This CDR3 is built from 15 residues. CDR3 protein: CASSMTGGSADTQYF.

The chain is built from TRBV29-1 and TRBJ2-7; TCRdb gives TRBD2 as the D gene, but with no DNA this cannot be confirmed. Germline V lookup: CDR1 SQVTM, CDR2 ANQGSEA. The CDR3 sequence is 15 residues long. The CDR3 sequence: CSVSKREGSSYEQYF.

The chain links TRBV27 to TRBJ2-2. The CDR3 has 14 residues. Germline-derived CDR1 and CDR2 are MNHEY and SMNVEV (reference sequence). CDR3 sequence: CASSFQTNTGELFF.

The rearrangement uses TRBV20-1 and TRBJ1-4. Germline V gene lookup returns CDR1 DFQATT and CDR2 SNEGSKA (reference sequence). The CDR3 loop spans 14 amino acids. CDR3 amino acids: CSARDPSNNEKLFF.

J is TRBJ2-2 and V is TRBV12-3 or TRBV12-4; without DNA, the TCRdb call of TRBD1 cannot be checked. CDR3 length: 12 residues. This CDR3 is CASSPLMGELFF.

This chain joins TRBV7-9 and TRBJ2-5; TCRdb outputs TRBD2, but without DNA this stays unchecked. There are 14 residues in the CDR3. CDR1 and CDR2 from the germline V gene are SEHNR and FQNEAQ (reference sequence). The CDR3 protein is CASSLREPQETQYF.

This sequence joins TRBV12-3 or TRBV12-4 and TRBJ1-1; with no DNA, the TCRdb D assignment of TRBD1 cannot be verified. The CDR3 is made up of 13 amino acids. CDR3 amino acids: CASSPPRGTEAFF.

This chain uses TRBV2 with TRBJ2-5; the D call from TCRdb, TRBD2, cannot be confirmed without DNA. Germline values: CDR1 SNHLY, CDR2 FYNNEI. The length of the CDR3 is 15 residues. CDR3 loop: CASSELAGSIETQYF.

This sequence joins TRBV20-1 and TRBJ2-1; TCRdb lists TRBD2, though no DNA is available to test this call. The V gene's germline CDR1 is DFQATT and CDR2 SNEGSKA (reference sequence). The CDR3 contains 14 residues. Here the CDR3 reads CSATLLAGWDEQFF.

The rearrangement joins TRBV5-1 to TRBJ2-1. Germline CDR1 is SGHRS and CDR2 is YFSETQ. There are 15 residues in the CDR3. The CDR3 region is CASRLGQSSYNEQFF.

The CDR3 reads CASSRTSGTGETQYF. The gene calls are TRBV4-3 and TRBJ2-5; TCRdb reports TRBD2, a call that lacks DNA to check it against. CDR1 and CDR2 (germline): LGHNA, YSLEER. The CDR3 covers 15 residues.

The chain is built from TRBV10-3 and TRBJ2-7; no DNA is available, so the TRBD1 call from TCRdb remains unchecked. CDR1 is ENHRY and CDR2 is SYGVKD in the germline V gene. The CDR3 is 15 amino acids. CDR3 protein: CAISERGADSYEQYF.

The chain is built from TRBV10-3 and TRBJ2-2; the TCRdb D gene call, TRBD1, has no DNA to confirm it. This CDR3 comprises 16 residues. CDR1 and CDR2 (germline): ENHRY, SYGVKD. CDR3 region: CAISAGQGAGTGELFF.

V usage is TRBV7-9 and J usage is TRBJ2-3. This CDR3 region has 14 residues. Germline V CDR1 and CDR2: SEHNR, FQNEAQ (reference sequence). The CDR3 protein is CASSAIGILDTQYF.

The rearrangement joins TRBV5-1 to TRBJ1-1; TCRdb designates TRBD1, a call that cannot be tested without DNA. From germline, CDR1 is SGHRS and CDR2 YFSETQ. The CDR3 sequence is 14 residues long. CDR3 in amino acids: CASSLNAGGTEAFF.

This chain uses TRBV7-8 with TRBJ2-7; as DNA is missing, the TRBD1 call by TCRdb cannot be tested. The CDR3 consists of 16 residues. Germline V gene lookup returns CDR1 SGHVS and CDR2 FQNEAQ. The CDR3 protein is CASSLALETGGYEQYF.